These T cell receptor beta chains were read from a single sample in a study of cytomegalovirus exposure and HLA in healthy donors. TCRdb keeps only in-frame clones here, not all; method: immunoSEQ multiplex PCR. This sample has 90,000 or so clones; roughly 80% occur once, and the top ten carry 10%. Sequenced input: PBMCs. All receptors come from a man in his thirties or forties in good health and CMV-seropositive. CDR3s include the opening cysteine and the closing phenylalanine or tryptophan. A D gene is named only where the DNA matches it firmly. The size of a clone is reported for some rows only, either as once, few or many, or as a class for expanded clones.

TRBJ2-7 TRBV6-5 TRBD2 . CASSYLSRGGTYEQYF TGTGCCAGCAGTTACCTGAGCCGGGGGGGTACCTACGAGCAGTACTTC
TRBJ2-2 TRBV11-2 . . CASSRRVTNTGELFF TGTGCCAGCAGCCGCAGGGTTACGAACACCGGGGAGCTGTTTTTT
TRBJ1-3 TRBV21-1 . . CASSSNRGETGNTIYF TGTGCCAGCAGCTCCAACAGGGGAGAAACTGGAAACACCATATATTTT
TRBJ2-3 TRBV9 TRBD2 . CASSGLALHTQYF TGTGCCAGCAGCGGACTAGCTTTACATACGCAGTATTTT
TRBJ1-2 TRBV5-1 TRBD1 . CASSLGDSLSNYGYTF TGCGCCAGCAGCTTGGGGGACAGTTTATCTAACTATGGCTACACCTTC
TRBJ1-1 TRBV6-5 TRBD1 . CASSPGGKARAFF TGTGCCAGCAGTCCAGGGGGCAAGGCTCGCGCTTTCTTT
TRBJ1-4 TRBV30 . . CAWSANRAGNEKLFF TGTGCCTGGAGTGCCAACAGGGCCGGTAATGAAAAACTGTTTTTT
TRBJ1-1 TRBV5-1 TRBD1 . CASSPDSGGTEAFF TGCGCCAGCAGCCCGGATTCAGGGGGCACTGAAGCTTTCTTT
TRBJ2-7 TRBV19 TRBD2 . CASSPPGGWSYEQYF TGTGCCAGTAGTCCACCGGGGGGGTGGTCCTACGAGCAGTACTTC
TRBJ1-4 TRBV7-8 TRBD1 . CASSPMTGKVEKLFF TGTGCCAGCAGCCCAATGACAGGGAAAGTTGAAAAACTGTTTTTT
TRBJ2-3 TRBV5-1 TRBD2 . CASSLVASGDSTDTQYF TGCGCCAGCAGCTTGGTGGCTAGCGGGGATAGCACAGATACGCAGTATTTT
TRBJ1-2 TRBV23-1 . once CASSRGRPERHGYTF TGCGCCAGCAGCCGCGGCCGACCGGAAAGACATGGCTACACCTTC
TRBJ1-2 TRBV28 . . CASSSGLGYTF TGTGCCAGCAGTTCGGGGTTGGGCTACACCTTC
TRBJ2-2 TRBV6-5 TRBD2 . CASRPGLLNTGELFF TGTGCCAGCAGACCGGGACTACTGAACACCGGGGAGCTGTTTTTT
TRBJ2-3 TRBV7-6 . . CASSFGGRESDTQYF TGTGCCAGCAGCTTCGGGGGGCGTGAATCAGATACGCAGTATTTT
TRBJ2-5 TRBV6-5 . once CASSRQAEVTQYF TGTGCCAGCAGCCGACAGGCGGAGGTGACCCAGTACTTC
TRBJ2-3 TRBV6-4 TRBD2 few CASSDSGEATDTQYF TGTGCCAGCAGTGACAGCGGGGAGGCCACAGATACGCAGTATTTT
TRBJ2-1 TRBV2 TRBD2 . CASIGGLAAYNEQFF TGTGCCAGCATTGGCGGACTAGCCGCCTACAATGAGCAGTTCTTC
TRBJ2-3 TRBV4-3 . . CASSQGASTDTQYF TGCGCCAGCAGCCAAGGAGCCAGCACAGATACGCAGTATTTT
TRBJ2-3 TRBV5-1 TRBD2 . CASSLVLAGTDTQYF TGCGCCAGCAGCTTGGTTCTAGCGGGCACAGATACGCAGTATTTT
TRBJ1-5 TRBV27 . few CASSPPGRARDYSNQPQHF TGTGCCAGCAGTCCGCCGGGGAGGGCCCGGGATTATAGCAATCAGCCCCAGCATTTT
TRBJ2-7 TRBV9 TRBD1 . CASSETGHYEQYF TGTGCCAGCAGCGAGACAGGGCACTACGAGCAGTACTTC
TRBJ2-5 TRBV7-9 TRBD1 . CASSQKKTGGGQETQYF TGTGCCAGCAGCCAAAAAAAGACAGGGGGAGGGCAAGAGACCCAGTACTTC
TRBJ2-5 TRBV10-1 . . CASSERRGDLLYQETQYF TGCGCCAGCAGTGAGAGGCGGGGCGACCTTTTGTACCAAGAGACCCAGTACTTC
TRBJ2-2 TRBV18 TRBD1 once CASTRDRENGELFF TGTGCCAGCACGAGGGACAGGGAAAACGGGGAGCTGTTTTTT
TRBJ1-4 TRBV7-9 . few CASSSPGLSEKLFF TGTGCCAGCAGCTCCCCGGGACTAAGTGAAAAACTGTTTTTT